Presented here are 10 T cell receptor beta chains from one specimen sequenced in a study of identical twins. TCRdb passed the 5' RACE reads through MiXCR, listing each CDR3 protein once. The table records a few hundred thousand distinct CDR3 sequences, about 13% of them present only once. These same data were also listed under a study on yellow fever vaccine responses in identical twins.

The source material was CD4+ T cells sorted from blood. All receptors derive from a woman aged 18-30 years in good health.

This chain links TRBV20-1 with TRBJ2-7, with 7 bases fitting TRBD1. The V segment lost 0 bases and the J segment 0 bases; nucleotides outside the gene matches: 2. Looked up from germline, CDR1 is DFQATT and CDR2 is SNEGSKA (reference sequence). There are 14 residues in the CDR3. The CDR3 sequence is CSARDRDSSYEQYF. The CDR3 DNA sequence: TGCAGTGCTAGAGATCGGGACAGCTCCTACGAGCAGTACTTC.

The chain has TRBV5-2 and TRBJ1-4; the DNA was not compared with TRBD1, the D call given in the table. TRBV5-2 is a listed pseudogene. This CDR3 is 14 amino acids long. The CDR3 nucleotides read TGTGCCAGCGGCCTTGGGGGTTGGAATGAAAAACTGTTTTTT. This encodes CASGLGGWNEKLFF.

In this sample, this clonotype turned up many times. This chain uses TRBV4-2 with TRBJ2-2; 7 bases are shared with TRBD2. With V trimmed by 0 bases and J by 9 bases, 13 bases remained unmatched. Germline CDR1 LGHNA, CDR2 YNFKEQ. The CDR3 runs to 17 residues. CDR3 sequence reads: CASSQDFTGLSARELFF. DNA of the CDR3: TGTGCCAGCAGCCAAGATTTTACGGGACTAAGTGCCCGGGAGCTGTTTTTT.

The table lists this clonotype with a few counts. V is TRBV18 and J is TRBJ2-7; 13 positions agree with TRBD2. The CDR3 is 16 amino acids. The junction had 4 bases not matched to a gene; V was cut back by 5 bases and J by 0 bases. Germline CDR1 is KGHSH and CDR2 is LQKENI. The CDR3 loop is CASSLGLAGTSYEQYF. The CDR3 bases are TGTGCCAGCTCATTGGGACTAGCGGGAACCTCCTACGAGCAGTACTTC.

This sequence joins TRBV7-2 and TRBJ2-2, with no clear D. Germline CDR1 and CDR2: SGHTA and FQGNSA. The V end was cut by 5 bases, the J end by 3 bases, with 10 bases between. The CDR3 consists of 14 residues. CDR3 amino acids: CASSPLVYTGELFF. The DNA of the CDR3 is TGTGCCAGCAGCCCTTTGGTGTACACCGGGGAGCTGTTTTTT. The full variable domain, completed using reference TRBV7-2 and TRBJ2-2, is GAGVSQSPSNKVTEKGKDVELRCDPISGHTALYWYRQSLGQGLEFLIYFQGNSAPDKSGLPSDRFSAERTGGSVSTLTIQRTQQEDSAVYLCASSPLVYTGELFFGEGSRLTVL.

In this sample, this clonotype turned up a few times. This sequence joins TRBV11-1 and TRBJ2-1; D uncertain. V was clipped by 3 bases and J by 4 bases, with 19 bases between them. The CDR3 contains 17 residues. CDR1 and CDR2 (germline): SGHAT, FQDESV (reference sequence). CDR3: CASSFVGTVRNYNEQFF. The CDR3 DNA reads as TGTGCCAGCAGCTTTGTAGGTACCGTGCGTAATTACAATGAGCAGTTCTTC.

In this sample, this clonotype turned up a few times. The chain uses TRBV6-1 and TRBJ2-7; D may be TRBD2 (6 bases). The CDR3 totals 15 residues. The V and J ends lost 5 bases and 5 bases respectively, with 19 bases between them. Germline V lookup: CDR1 MNHNS, CDR2 SASEGT. The CDR3 DNA reads as TGTGCCAGCAGTCCGACTGGGGGGAGAGACCACGAGCAGTACTTC. This translates into CASSPTGGRDHEQYF.

In its sample, this clonotype was seen a few times. This chain links TRBV5-1 with TRBJ2-1; 8 bases agree with TRBD1. There are 16 residues in the CDR3. Germline loops: CDR1 SGHRS, CDR2 YFSETQ. V was clipped by 5 bases and J by 2 bases; unmatched bases: 9. CDR3 coding DNA: TGCGCCAGCAGACCAGGACAGGGCCGCACCTACAATGAGCAGTTCTTC. It encodes CASRPGQGRTYNEQFF.

The gene calls are TRBV24-1 and TRBJ2-5, with TRBD2 identical over 10 bases. Per germline, CDR1 KGHDR and CDR2 SFDVKD. V dropped 2 bases and J dropped 5; count of bases not matched to a gene: 4. CDR3 length equals 15 residues. The CDR3 reads CATSDSQREGETQYF. CDR3 bases: TGTGCCACCAGTGATTCCCAGCGGGAGGGCGAGACCCAGTACTTC.

This clonotype has only a few counts. The chain recombines TRBV10-3 with TRBJ2-3; TRBD2 agrees at 10 bases. Germline loops: CDR1 ENHRY, CDR2 SYGVKD. This CDR3 region has 16 residues. J was trimmed by 3 bases and V by 7 bases; bases with no gene match: 10. In DNA form, the CDR3 reads TGTGCCATCAATGAAGGTAGCGGGGGGAAGACAGATACGCAGTATTTT. Translation gives CAINEGSGGKTDTQYF.